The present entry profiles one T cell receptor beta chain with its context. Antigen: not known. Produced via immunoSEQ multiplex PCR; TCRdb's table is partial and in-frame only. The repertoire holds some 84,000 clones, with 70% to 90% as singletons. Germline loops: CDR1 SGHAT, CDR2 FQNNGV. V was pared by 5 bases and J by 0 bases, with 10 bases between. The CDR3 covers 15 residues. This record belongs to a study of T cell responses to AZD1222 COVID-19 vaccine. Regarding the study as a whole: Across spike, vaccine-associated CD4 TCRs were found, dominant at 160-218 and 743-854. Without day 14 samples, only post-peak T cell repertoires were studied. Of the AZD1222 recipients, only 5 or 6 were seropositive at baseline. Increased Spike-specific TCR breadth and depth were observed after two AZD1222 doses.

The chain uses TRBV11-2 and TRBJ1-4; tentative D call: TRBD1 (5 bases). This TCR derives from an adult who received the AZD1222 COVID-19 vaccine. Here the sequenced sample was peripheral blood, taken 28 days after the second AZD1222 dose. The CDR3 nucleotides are TGTGCCAGCAGCCCGGGGGGTGCAACTAATGAAAAACTGTTTTTT. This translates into CASSPGGATNEKLFF.